A single sample gave rise to the 3 T cell receptor beta chains below, sequenced in a study of cytomegalovirus exposure and HLA in healthy donors. The study ran its PCR with 60 Vbeta and 13 Jbeta primers. Some clones are missing from TCRdb's copy, which holds only in-frame ones; the method was immunoSEQ multiplex PCR. The sample lists roughly 100,000 clones, just under 80% seen once, with roughly 6% in the top ten. Sequencing was performed on PBMCs. Receptors originate from a male donor in good health and CMV-seronegative.

This clone has more than one count but fewer than ten. This chain links TRBV4-1 with TRBJ1-4, with unresolved D. The CDR3 runs 16 residues. V gave up 1 base and J gave up 3 bases, with 12 bases separating them. Germline CDR1 and CDR2: MGHRA and YSYEKL. The CDR3 sequence is CASSQGPGPANEKLFF. The CDR3 DNA is TGCGCCAGCAGCCAAGGTCCAGGCCCCGCTAATGAAAAACTGTTTTTT.

The J gene is TRBJ2-1, the V gene TRBV28, with 9 bases fitting TRBD2. Losses at the gene ends were 6 bases for V and 0 bases for J; bases not matched to a gene: 6. Germline V gene lookup returns CDR1 MDHEN and CDR2 SYDVKM. This CDR3 comprises 16 residues. CDR3 bases: TGTGCCAGCAGACCTCTAGCGGGGAGCTCCTACAATGAGCAGTTCTTC. This codes for CASRPLAGSSYNEQFF.

The chain couples TRBV5-6 to TRBJ2-5; no clear D gene. V was trimmed by 2 bases and J by 0 bases, leaving 8 bases between them. This CDR3 is 14 amino acids long. Germline CDR1 SGHDT, CDR2 YYEEEE. The CDR3 sequence is CASSFLTDQETQYF. For the CDR3, the DNA is TGTGCCAGCAGCTTCCTTACAGACCAAGAGACCCAGTACTTC.